The 32 T cell receptor beta chains presented below share a single source sample, sequenced in a study of blood T cell repertoires in COVID-19. Produced via immunoSEQ multiplex PCR; TCRdb's table is partial and in-frame only. The data contain under 300,000 clones, roughly nine tenths of them singletons. Sequenced input: PBMCs or T cells enriched from blood (not recorded which). These receptors all stem from a woman younger than 30 who had recovered from COVID-19.

V is TRBV11-2 and J is TRBJ2-7, with D perhaps matching TRBD1 (5 bases). The CDR3 consists of 15 residues. V was trimmed by 5 bases and J by 1 base, leaving 15 bases between them. Germline V lookup: CDR1 SGHAT, CDR2 FQNNGV. The CDR3 is CASSRAGFGSYEQYF. The CDR3 DNA reads as TGTGCCAGCAGCCGTGCAGGGTTCGGGTCCTACGAGCAGTACTTC.

The gene calls are TRBV27 and TRBJ1-1, with D tentatively TRBD1 (5 bases). V lost 7 bases to trimming and J lost 2 bases, with 17 bases between them. From germline, CDR1 is MNHEY and CDR2 SMNVEV (reference sequence). The CDR3 length is 15 residues. Here the CDR3 reads CASTLRPQGNTEAFF. In DNA form, the CDR3 reads TGTGCCAGCACCTTGAGGCCCCAGGGTAACACTGAAGCTTTCTTT.

This sequence joins TRBV5-1 and TRBJ1-2, with 10 bases lining up with TRBD1. This CDR3 comprises 16 residues. V gave up 2 bases and J gave up 4 bases; unmatched junction bases: 8. Germline values: CDR1 SGHRS, CDR2 YFSETQ. This CDR3 is CASSFSGTGEFYGYTF. The CDR3 DNA reads TGCGCCAGCAGCTTTTCCGGGACAGGGGAGTTCTATGGCTACACCTTC.

The chain uses TRBV6-5 and TRBJ2-2, with 7 bases matching TRBD2. Germline V gene data show CDR1 as MNHEY and CDR2 as SVGAGI. This CDR3 is 14 amino acids long. Trimming removed 7 bases from V and 1 base from J; junction bases left unmatched: 3. The CDR3 DNA reads as TGTGCCAGCAAGCGGGGCGAGAACACCGGGGAGCTGTTTTTT. Translating it yields CASKRGENTGELFF.

V and J are TRBV19 and TRBJ1-1, with D unresolved. V dropped 5 bases and J dropped 5 bases, with 18 bases sitting between them. The germline CDR1 and CDR2 sequences are LNHDA and SQIVND (reference sequence). This CDR3 has 15 residues. CDR3 sequence (DNA): TGTGCCAGTAGTGTGGTAGCACCCTTCGGGACTGAAGCTTTCTTT. Its protein is CASSVVAPFGTEAFF. The full variable domain, in which reference TRBV19 and TRBJ1-1 provide the parts outside the CDR3, is DGGITQSPKYLFRKEGQNVTLSCEQNLNHDAMYWYRQDPGQGLRLIYYSQIVNDFQKGDIAEGYSVSREKKESFPLTVTSAQKNPTAFYLCASSVVAPFGTEAFFGQGTRLTVV.

This chain links TRBV5-1 with TRBJ2-7; 8 bases fit TRBD1. CDR1 SGHRS and CDR2 YFSETQ come from the germline V gene. V lost 0 bases, J lost 7 bases, and 18 bases stayed unmatched. The CDR3 contains 18 residues. CDR3 sequence reads: CASSLVGTGLVGAWEQYF. CDR3 nucleotide sequence: TGCGCCAGCAGCTTGGTAGGGACAGGATTGGTGGGTGCGTGGGAGCAGTACTTC.

As concerns this clone: At one end, the junction sequence differs from germline, possibly due to a read error. This chain links TRBV6-6 with TRBJ2-7; TRBD2 agrees at 10 bases. CDR3 length: 13 residues. The germline V gene has CDR1 MNHNY and CDR2 SVGAGI (reference sequence). CDR3 loop: CAGSGGAGYEQYF. Here the CDR3 DNA reads TGTGCCGGCAGCGGGGGGGCCGGTTACGAGCAGTACTTC.

This sequence joins TRBV5-1 and TRBJ1-2, with D perhaps matching TRBD1 (5 bases). Germline lookup yields CDR1 SGHRS and CDR2 YFSETQ. V shed 0 bases and J shed 6 bases, with 15 bases lying between them. This CDR3 has 15 amino acids. Written as DNA, the CDR3 is TGCGCCAGCAGCTTGGATGCTCGACAGACTCATGGCTACACCTTC. Protein: CASSLDARQTHGYTF.

This rearrangement joins TRBV27 to TRBJ2-5, with 8 positions matching TRBD1. Germline-derived CDR1 and CDR2 are MNHEY and SMNVEV (reference sequence). There are 13 residues in the CDR3. V trimming: 3 bases; J trimming: 7 bases; junction bases outside the gene matches: 4. The chain's CDR3 is CASSLLTGGTQYF. The CDR3 nucleotides read TGTGCCAGCAGTTTGTTAACAGGGGGGACCCAGTACTTC.

The V gene is TRBV4-1, the J gene TRBJ1-2, with TRBD1 matching 8 bases. The CDR3 is 16 amino acids. J gave up 2 bases and V 3 bases, and 8 bases lay outside the gene matches. Germline V gene sequence: CDR1 MGHRA, CDR2 YSYEKL. CDR3 coding DNA: TGCGCCAGCAGCCAGATTACAGGGGGGCTAAACTATGGCTACACCTTC. Translated: CASSQITGGLNYGYTF.

The chain is built from TRBV7-3 and TRBJ1-6, with no clear D. The CDR3 totals 12 residues. Germline CDR1 SGHTA, CDR2 FQGTGA. Trimming took 3 bases from V and 9 from J, leaving 6 bases between them. The CDR3 spells CASSLEGSPLHF. The CDR3 coding sequence is TGTGCCAGCAGCTTGGAGGGTTCACCCCTCCACTTT.

This chain connects TRBV5-6 to TRBJ1-3, with 7 positions matching TRBD1. The junction had 10 bases not matched to a gene; V was cut back by 4 bases and J by 0 bases. The CDR3 is made up of 17 amino acids. Germline CDR1 reads SGHDT; CDR2 reads YYEEEE. The CDR3 reads CASSSSGTEGSGNTIYF. CDR3 in DNA: TGTGCCAGCAGCAGTTCCGGGACAGAGGGCTCTGGAAACACCATATATTTT. The variable domain in full, with the rest retrieved from reference TRBV5-6 and TRBJ1-3, is DAGVTQSPTHLIKTRGQQVTLRCSPKSGHDTVSWYQQALGQGPQFIFQYYEEEERQRGNFPDRFSGHQFPNYSSELNVNALLLGDSALYLCASSSSGTEGSGNTIYFGEGSWLTVV.

The chain employs TRBV4-2 and TRBJ1-3; D perhaps matches TRBD1 (6 bases). CDR3 size: 15 residues. Germline V CDR1 and CDR2: LGHNA, YNFKEQ. The V end lost 0 bases, the J end lost 6 bases, and 12 bases lay between the germline ends. In DNA form, the CDR3 reads TGTGCCAGCAGCCAAGATCTCCAGGGGCCAAACACCATATATTTT. Amino acid sequence: CASSQDLQGPNTIYF.

V is TRBV5-5 and J is TRBJ2-7; TRBD1 is a possible D gene (6 bases). V was trimmed by 2 bases and J by 1 base, leaving 13 bases between them. Germline CDR1 reads SGHKS; CDR2 reads YYEKEE (reference sequence). CDR3 size: 15 residues. Here the CDR3 reads CASSFIGTNSYEQYF. CDR3 sequence (DNA): TGTGCCAGCAGCTTCATTGGGACAAATTCCTACGAGCAGTACTTC.

The chain carries TRBV5-1 and TRBJ1-1; TRBD1 matches at 7 bases. The V and J ends lost 5 bases and 5 bases, in that order; junction bases with no gene match: 9. This CDR3 spans 14 amino acids. Germline lookup yields CDR1 SGHRS and CDR2 YFSETQ. The CDR3 spells CASREGVQGTEAFF. The CDR3 nucleotides are TGCGCCAGCAGGGAAGGAGTACAGGGGACTGAAGCTTTCTTT. The full variable domain, with the rest looked up from reference TRBV5-1 and TRBJ1-1, is KAGVTQTPRYLIKTRGQQVTLSCSPISGHRSVSWYQQTPGQGLQFLFEYFSETQRNKGNFPGRFSGRQFSNSRSEMNVSTLELGDSALYLCASREGVQGTEAFFGQGTRLTVV.

This chain connects TRBV21-1 to TRBJ2-3; TRBD2, the table's D call, was not compared with the DNA. TRBV21-1 is designated a pseudogene. The CDR3 length is 15 residues. The CDR3 DNA sequence: TGTGCCAGCAGCAAAGAGGAGAACCGCACAGATACGCAGTATTTT. Protein: CASSKEENRTDTQYF.

This clone was counted a single time. J is TRBJ1-1 and V is TRBV10-3; D is unclear. V was pared by 10 bases and J by 0 bases, with 9 bases between. Germline assignment: CDR1 ENHRY and CDR2 SYGVKD. The CDR3 sequence is 12 residues long. The CDR3 DNA is TGTGCCACAACGGACTTGAACACTGAAGCTTTCTTT. As protein: CATTDLNTEAFF.

A word on this clone: Other DNA sequences of this sample code for an identical CDR3. The chain uses TRBV19 and TRBJ2-7, with unresolved D. This CDR3 has 12 amino acids. Between the trimmed V and J ends, which lost 1 base and 3 bases, there was a span of 4 bases. Looked up from germline, CDR1 is LNHDA and CDR2 is SQIVND (reference sequence). The CDR3 is CASSIGGYEQYF. The DNA for the CDR3 is TGTGCCAGTAGTATAGGCGGCTACGAGCAGTACTTC. Complete variable domain (other parts from reference TRBV19 and TRBJ2-7): DGGITQSPKYLFRKEGQNVTLSCEQNLNHDAMYWYRQDPGQGLRLIYYSQIVNDFQKGDIAEGYSVSREKKESFPLTVTSAQKNPTAFYLCASSIGGYEQYFGPGTRLTVT.

This chain links TRBV5-4 with TRBJ1-2, with 7 nucleotides matching TRBD1. Germline CDR1 reads SGHNT; CDR2 reads YYREEE (reference sequence). The CDR3 sequence is 15 residues long. V was pared by 2 bases and J by 4 bases, with 8 bases of the junction left unmatched. The CDR3 is CASSLRGQISYGYTF. In DNA, the CDR3 is TGTGCCAGCAGCTTAAGGGGACAGATCTCCTATGGCTACACCTTC. The full variable domain, in which reference TRBV5-4 and TRBJ1-2 provide the parts outside the CDR3, is ETGVTQSPTHLIKTRGQQVTLRCSSQSGHNTVSWYQQALGQGPQFIFQYYREEENGRGNFPPRFSGLQFPNYSSELNVNALELDDSALYLCASSLRGQISYGYTFGSGTRLTVV.

In regard to this clone: Additional DNA sequences in this sample encode the identical CDR3. This sequence joins TRBV6-5 and TRBJ2-7, with D unclear. V lost 6 bases and J 7 bases, leaving 10 bases between the germline ends. Germline lookup yields CDR1 MNHEY and CDR2 SVGAGI. The CDR3 runs 11 residues. The CDR3, as DNA: TGTGCCAGCAGCCTCGGTGTAGAGCAGTACTTC. Translation: CASSLGVEQYF.

A few counts support this clone. The rearrangement joins TRBV4-2 to TRBJ1-2, with 9 nucleotides matching TRBD1. Germline loops: CDR1 LGHNA, CDR2 YNFKEQ. This CDR3 has 16 amino acids. V trimming: 2 bases; J trimming: 0 bases; junction bases outside the gene matches: 4. CDR3 nucleotide sequence: TGTGCCAGCAGCCAATCCGGGACAGGGACTAACTATGGCTACACCTTC. Translating gives CASSQSGTGTNYGYTF.

V usage is TRBV15 and J usage is TRBJ1-4, with D possibly matching TRBD1 (5 bases). Germline CDR1 and CDR2: LNHNV and YYDKDF (reference sequence). The CDR3 contains 15 residues. V lost 8 bases, J lost 7 bases, and 20 bases lay in between. The CDR3 nucleotides are TGTGCCACCCACCGTGGCGGAGGGGCGGGTGAAAAACTGTTTTTT. The encoded protein is CATHRGGGAGEKLFF. Complete variable domain (other parts from reference TRBV15 and TRBJ1-4): DAMVIQNPRYQVTQFGKPVTLSCSQTLNHNVMYWYQQKSSQAPKLLFHYYDKDFNNEADTPDNFQSRRPNTSFCFLDIRSPGLGDTAMYLCATHRGGGAGEKLFFGSGTQLSVL.

The chain uses TRBV4-1 and TRBJ2-1; the match to TRBD2 covers 8 bases. Germline CDR1 reads MGHRA; CDR2 reads YSYEKL. The CDR3 consists of 14 residues. The ends lost 4 bases at V and 7 bases at J; junction bases unmatched: 6. In DNA form, the CDR3 reads TGCGCCAGCAGCCTTCCGGGGGGGAGTAATGAGCAGTTCTTC. Amino acid sequence: CASSLPGGSNEQFF.

The chain combines TRBV7-3 with TRBJ2-1, with 9 bases aligning to TRBD1. Germline V gene data show CDR1 as SGHTA and CDR2 as FQGTGA. Unmatched junction bases numbered 6, after V lost 1 base and J lost 5 bases. The CDR3 is 16 amino acids. In DNA, the CDR3 is TGTGCCAGCAGCTTAAATGGACAGGGGTTCCACAATGAGCAGTTCTTC. Its translation: CASSLNGQGFHNEQFF.

This clone was recorded a few times. The chain links TRBV19 to TRBJ2-5; 8 nucleotides match TRBD1. The CDR3 is 14 residues long. J lost 5 bases, V lost 4 bases, and 6 bases had no gene match. The V gene's germline CDR1 is LNHDA and CDR2 SQIVND (reference sequence). DNA of the CDR3: TGTGCCAGTAGTAGGACAGGGAGTGGGGAGACCCAGTACTTC. Its translation: CASSRTGSGETQYF. Based on the CDR3 plus reference TRBV19 and TRBJ2-5, the full variable domain is DGGITQSPKYLFRKEGQNVTLSCEQNLNHDAMYWYRQDPGQGLRLIYYSQIVNDFQKGDIAEGYSVSREKKESFPLTVTSAQKNPTAFYLCASSRTGSGETQYFGPGTRLLVL.

The chain combines TRBV10-3 with TRBJ1-5; perhaps TRBD1 as D (5 bases). V dropped 0 bases and J dropped 3 bases, with 9 bases sitting between them. The CDR3 contains 15 residues. The germline V gene encodes CDR1 ENHRY and CDR2 SYGVKD. The CDR3 DNA is TGTGCCATCAGTGAGTCTACGACAGACAATCAGCCCCAGCATTTT. It specifies CAISESTTDNQPQHF.

The chain is built from TRBV14 and TRBJ2-3; 7 nucleotides match TRBD2. In germline, CDR1 is SGHDN, CDR2 FVKESK. The V segment lost 4 bases and the J segment 1 base; nucleotides outside the gene matches: 5. The CDR3 loop spans 15 amino acids. The CDR3 DNA reads TGTGCCAGCAGCCTTCCAACTAGCGGCACAGATACGCAGTATTTT. Encoded protein: CASSLPTSGTDTQYF.

The chain uses TRBV10-1 and TRBJ1-4; D is possibly TRBD1 (5 bases). Trimming took off 0 bases at V and 5 bases at J, with 16 bases between the two ends. Germline loops: CDR1 WNHNN, CDR2 SYGVQD (reference sequence). This CDR3 comprises 17 residues. The CDR3 DNA reads TGCGCCAGCAGTGAGTCGGGGCCCGGAGGGCAGAATGAAAAACTGTTTTTT. Its translation is CASSESGPGGQNEKLFF.

This clone is a singleton in its sample. V and J are TRBV15 and TRBJ1-1, with 8 bases that match TRBD1. V shed 3 bases and J 4 bases; nucleotides not matched to a gene: 4. The CDR3 totals 14 residues. Germline CDR1 and CDR2: LNHNV and YYDKDF (reference sequence). The CDR3 nucleotides are TGTGCCACCAGCAGTTCCACAGGGGGCACTGAAGCTTTCTTT. As protein: CATSSSTGGTEAFF. The variable domain in full, with the rest retrieved from reference TRBV15 and TRBJ1-1, is DAMVIQNPRYQVTQFGKPVTLSCSQTLNHNVMYWYQQKSSQAPKLLFHYYDKDFNNEADTPDNFQSRRPNTSFCFLDIRSPGLGDTAMYLCATSSSTGGTEAFFGQGTRLTVV.

This CDR3 reads CASEGVGTEAFF. For the CDR3, the DNA is TGTGCCAGCGAAGGGGTGGGCACTGAAGCTTTCTTT. The chain links TRBV6-5 to TRBJ1-1; D might be TRBD1 (5 bases). This CDR3 has 12 amino acids. Germline CDR1 MNHEY, CDR2 SVGAGI. With 8 bases removed from V and 4 bases from J, the gap between germline ends came to 11 bases.

The V call is TRBV27, the J call TRBJ1-2; 7 positions agree with TRBD1. CDR1 and CDR2 (germline): MNHEY, SMNVEV (reference sequence). CDR3 length: 13 residues. The V segment lost 5 bases and the J segment 8 bases; nucleotides outside the gene matches: 8. The DNA of the CDR3 is TGTGCCAGCAGTCCCCACAGGGGTGGAGGCTACACCTTC. Translation: CASSPHRGGGYTF.

V gene TRBV3-1 (or the pseudogene TRBV3-2) combines with J gene TRBJ2-7; D gene uncertain. The CDR3 has 16 amino acids. The germline CDR1 and CDR2 sequences are LGHDT and YNNKEL (reference sequence). Trimming cost V 0 bases and J 3 bases, with 15 bases left between them. CDR3 amino acids: CASSQDQVGRVYEQYF. The CDR3 bases are TGTGCCAGCAGCCAAGATCAAGTGGGCCGTGTCTACGAGCAGTACTTC.